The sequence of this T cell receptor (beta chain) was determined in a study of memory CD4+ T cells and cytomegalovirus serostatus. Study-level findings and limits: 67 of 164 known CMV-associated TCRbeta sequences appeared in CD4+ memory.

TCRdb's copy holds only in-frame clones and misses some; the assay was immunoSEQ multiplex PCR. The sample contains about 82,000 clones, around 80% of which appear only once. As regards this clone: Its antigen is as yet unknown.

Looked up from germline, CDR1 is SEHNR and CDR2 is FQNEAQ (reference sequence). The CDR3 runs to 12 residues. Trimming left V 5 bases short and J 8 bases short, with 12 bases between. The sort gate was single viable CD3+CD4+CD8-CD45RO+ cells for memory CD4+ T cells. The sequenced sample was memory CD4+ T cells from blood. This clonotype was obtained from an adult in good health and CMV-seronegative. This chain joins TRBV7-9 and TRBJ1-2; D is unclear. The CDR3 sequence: CASSESGDGYTF. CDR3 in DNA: TGTGCCAGCAGCGAGAGTGGAGACGGCTACACCTTC.